This T cell receptor (beta chain) was captured by sequencing in a study of control samples from healthy donors and cancer patients. The CDR3 runs to 15 residues. Germline CDR1 reads LNHDA; CDR2 reads SQIVND (reference sequence). Trimming took off 5 bases at V and 10 bases at J, with 18 bases between the two ends. Only a few counts were recorded for this clone. Libraries were prepared by immunoSEQ multiplex PCR; TCRdb keeps only in-frame clonotypes and omits some of them. The sample consists of roughly 150,000 clones, 70% to 90% of them appearing once. The genes are TRBV19 and TRBJ1-6; D gene uncertain. This sequence originates from a man between 18 and 35 years old in good health. The sample was blood. CDR3 sequence reads: CASSSGGGLGSPLHF. DNA for the CDR3: TGTGCCAGTAGTTCCGGAGGTGGGTTAGGATCACCCCTCCACTTT.